The rows below give T cell receptor beta chains drawn from one sample of a study of patients and donors after allogeneic stem cell transplantation. TCRdb recomputed calls from the RT-PCR reads with MiXCR, one row per CDR3 protein. Counted here are around 150,000 distinct CDR3 sequences, approximately 40% occurring once; the ten biggest clones make up approximately 50%. The sample comprised blood, either unsorted or a sorted T cell fraction (not recorded which). These receptors all stem from a human donor who was either an allogeneic HSCT recipient or a stem cell or donor lymphocyte infusion donor (not recorded which). It is not recorded whose cells these are; they may come from a transplant donor. CDR3s include the opening cysteine and the closing phenylalanine or tryptophan. The D gene is left open where the match is weak. Size is omitted from some rows. Given values are once, few, many or a class for expanded clones.

D gene,CDR3 length,V gene,clone size,J gene,CDR3 protein,CDR3 DNA
-,16,TRBV7-3,-,TRBJ1-3,CASSLRQTPSGNTIYF,TGTGCCAGCAGCTTAAGACAGACTCCCTCTGGAAACACCATATATTTT
-,14,TRBV27,-,TRBJ1-5,CASSLKAFNQPQHF,TGTGCCAGCAGTTTAAAGGCCTTCAATCAGCCCCAGCATTTT
-,16,TRBV5-1,few,TRBJ1-4,CASSLGADATNEKLFF,TGCGCCAGCAGCTTGGGGGCAGACGCAACTAATGAAAAACTGTTTTTT
TRBD1,17,TRBV5-5,-,TRBJ1-5,CASSLAAGGGLNQPQHF,TGTGCCAGCAGCTTGGCGGCAGGGGGCGGGTTAAATCAGCCCCAGCATTTT
-,12,TRBV12-3/TRBV12-4,few,TRBJ1-5,CASSLVREPQHF,TGTGCCAGCAGTTTAGTCCGTGAGCCCCAGCATTTT
-,15,TRBV15,-,TRBJ1-3,CATSRSRTDGNTIYF,TGTGCCACCAGCAGAAGCCGGACAGATGGAAACACCATATATTTT
-,17,TRBV2,-,TRBJ1-6,CASSDGGKGSYNSPLHF,TGTGCCAGCAGTGACGGAGGAAAGGGGTCCTATAATTCACCCCTCCACTTT
-,13,TRBV5-1,many,TRBJ1-2,CASSLVTNYGYTF,TGCGCCAGCAGCTTGGTTACTAACTATGGCTACACCTTC
-,15,TRBV4-3,-,TRBJ2-4,CASSQDGAGWNIQYF,TGCGCCAGCAGCCAAGATGGCGCAGGGTGGAACATTCAGTACTTC
-,14,TRBV27,-,TRBJ2-5,CASSLAGWRETQYF,TGTGCCAGCAGTTTAGCAGGGTGGCGAGAGACCCAGTACTTC
TRBD1,12,TRBV30,once,TRBJ1-2,CAWSPQGAGYTF,TGTGCCTGGAGTCCCCAGGGGGCTGGCTACACCTTC
-,15,TRBV20-1,-,TRBJ2-7,CSARRRGLSSYEQYF,TGCAGTGCTAGGAGGCGGGGGCTGAGCTCCTACGAGCAGTACTTC
-,15,TRBV7-2,-,TRBJ1-5,CASTLRGYGNQPQHF,TGTGCCAGCACCCTTAGAGGGTATGGCAATCAGCCCCAGCATTTT
-,15,TRBV4-1,-,TRBJ1-1,CASSQVVGGDTEAFF,TGCGCCAGCAGCCAAGTAGTGGGAGGGGACACTGAAGCTTTCTTT
-,11,TRBV6-5,-,TRBJ1-2,CASSDGDGYTF,TGTGCCAGCAGCGACGGAGATGGCTACACCTTC
-,14,TRBV7-6,few,TRBJ1-4,CASSFKGSNEKLFF,TGTGCCAGCAGCTTTAAGGGATCTAATGAAAAACTGTTTTTT
TRBD2,16,TRBV7-2,many,TRBJ2-3,CASSFRGGLETDTQYF,TGTGCCAGCAGCTTTCGGGGGGGCCTTGAAACAGATACGCAGTATTTT
-,15,TRBV7-9,few,TRBJ1-4,CASSLGGIAGRKLFF,TGTGCCAGCAGCTTAGGAGGAATCGCAGGTAGAAAACTGTTTTTT
-,12,TRBV20-1,few,TRBJ1-2,CSAWGRRGGYTF,TGCAGTGCTTGGGGCCGGAGGGGCGGCTACACCTTC
-,15,TRBV9,-,TRBJ2-2,CASSPPQGGTGELFF,TGTGCCAGCAGCCCGCCCCAAGGCGGGACCGGGGAGCTGTTTTTT
-,14,TRBV12-3/TRBV12-4,few,TRBJ1-2,CASSLGREGYGYTF,TGTGCCAGCAGTTTAGGCAGGGAGGGCTATGGCTACACCTTC
-,14,TRBV20-1,once,TRBJ1-2,CSARDVQGTVGYTF,TGCAGTGCTAGAGATGTACAGGGAACCGTCGGCTACACCTTC
-,13,TRBV11-2,few,TRBJ1-1,CASSDMWNSVTFF,TGTGCCAGCAGCGACATGTGGAATTCCGTTACTTTCTTT
TRBD1,14,TRBV12-3/TRBV12-4,-,TRBJ2-7,CASSFGTGSYEQYF,TGTGCCAGCAGTTTTGGGACAGGCTCCTACGAGCAGTACTTC
-,13,TRBV5-5,-,TRBJ1-1,CARSLVGKAEAFF,TGTGCCAGAAGCTTGGTCGGGAAGGCTGAAGCTTTCTTT
TRBD2,16,TRBV7-2,-,TRBJ2-2,CASSPGTSGGTGELFF,TGTGCCAGCAGCCCCGGGACTAGCGGGGGGACCGGGGAGCTGTTTTTT
TRBD1,14,TRBV12-3/TRBV12-4,-,TRBJ1-2,CASRGQGFGYGYTF,TGTGCCAGCAGAGGACAGGGTTTTGGCTATGGCTACACCTTC
-,12,TRBV3-1,-,TRBJ1-6,CATQKNAQSLHF,TGTGCCACCCAAAAGAACGCTCAATCGCTCCACTTT
-,12,TRBV15,-,TRBJ1-5,CATRGINQPQHF,TGTGCCACCAGGGGGATTAATCAGCCCCAGCATTTT
TRBD1,15,TRBV7-6,few,TRBJ1-4,CASSFAGGGGEKLFF,TGTGCCAGCAGCTTCGCAGGGGGTGGAGGTGAAAAACTGTTTTTT
TRBD1,17,TRBV4-2,-,TRBJ1-6,CASSQDQGDRVRSPLHF,TGTGCCAGCAGCCAAGATCAAGGGGACAGGGTAAGGTCACCCCTCCACTTT
-,14,TRBV20-1,few,TRBJ1-6,CSARDGLDNSPLHF,TGCAGTGCTAGAGATGGCCTGGACAATTCACCCCTCCACTTT
-,14,TRBV24-1,-,TRBJ1-2,CATSEQADNYGYTF,TGTGCCACCAGTGAACAGGCCGATAACTATGGCTACACCTTC
-,18,TRBV6-6,-,TRBJ1-3,CASSLGGRTSPSGNTIYF,TGTGCCAGCAGTTTAGGGGGAAGAACCTCTCCCTCTGGAAACACCATATATTTT
TRBD2,15,TRBV28,-,TRBJ2-3,CASSFSGTSRDTQYF,TGTGCCAGCAGTTTCTCCGGGACTAGCAGAGATACGCAGTATTTT
-,12,TRBV6-4,few,TRBJ2-5,CASSDEGGTQYF,TGTGCCAGCAGTGACGAAGGGGGGACCCAGTACTTC